The rows below give T cell receptor beta chains drawn from one sample of a study of blood T cell repertoires in COVID-19. Measured with immunoSEQ multiplex PCR; TCRdb has only the in-frame clones, and not every one. The data show about 430,000 clones, around 90% seen once. Sequenced: peripheral blood. Every receptor here comes from a young man with COVID-19, enrolled during active disease. Each CDR3 is given without its conserved first and last residue. Clone size is shown for a subset of rows, as once, few, many or a class of expanded clone.

V gene: TRBV23-1
clone size: once
J gene: TRBJ1-6
CDR3 protein: ATSRRVIH

V gene: TRBV25-1
clone size: NA
J gene: TRBJ2-6
CDR3 protein: ASSPTTVSGANVLT

V gene: TRBV5-1
clone size: NA
J gene: TRBJ1-1
CDR3 protein: ASSLVQGYMNTEAF

V gene: TRBV7-2
clone size: NA
J gene: TRBJ2-1
CDR3 protein: ASIPTPGNEQF

V gene: TRBV20-1
clone size: NA
J gene: TRBJ2-7
CDR3 protein: SASTYYEQY

V gene: TRBV11-3
clone size: NA
J gene: TRBJ2-3
CDR3 protein: ASSLRADTQY

V gene: TRBV18
clone size: once
J gene: TRBJ1-1
CDR3 protein: ASSPTGTMNTEAF

V gene: TRBV19
clone size: NA
J gene: TRBJ1-1
CDR3 protein: ATIDRGSTEAF

V gene: TRBV3-1/TRBV3-2
clone size: NA
J gene: TRBJ2-2
CDR3 protein: ASSKTYLAGTSTGELF

V gene: TRBV9
clone size: few
J gene: TRBJ1-3
CDR3 protein: ASSARSGGSLGGNTIY

V gene: TRBV5-1
clone size: NA
J gene: TRBJ2-1
CDR3 protein: ASSRRLAGIHGEQF

V gene: TRBV10-3
clone size: few
J gene: TRBJ2-2
CDR3 protein: AISEGSGNTGELF

V gene: TRBV5-5
clone size: once
J gene: TRBJ2-1
CDR3 protein: ASIPAGLALVDEQF

V gene: TRBV2
clone size: NA
J gene: TRBJ2-3
CDR3 protein: ASRGLAGRGEDTDTQY

V gene: TRBV3-1/TRBV3-2
clone size: NA
J gene: TRBJ2-7
CDR3 protein: ASSQPGLAAYEQY

V gene: TRBV12-5
clone size: NA
J gene: TRBJ2-1
CDR3 protein: ASGLEPGQGALGQF

V gene: TRBV19
clone size: NA
J gene: TRBJ2-3
CDR3 protein: ASSMDPRTGSQDTQY

V gene: TRBV12-3/TRBV12-4
clone size: NA
J gene: TRBJ2-3
CDR3 protein: ASSLINTDTQY

V gene: TRBV20-1
clone size: NA
J gene: TRBJ2-2
CDR3 protein: SASRGGSNTGELF

V gene: TRBV30
clone size: NA
J gene: TRBJ2-5
CDR3 protein: AWRLAGGAVTQY

V gene: TRBV19
clone size: few
J gene: TRBJ1-5
CDR3 protein: ASSSIPRVSGNQPQH

V gene: TRBV24-1
clone size: NA
J gene: TRBJ2-3
CDR3 protein: ATSDPGTGGGTDTQY

V gene: TRBV5-1
clone size: NA
J gene: TRBJ2-6
CDR3 protein: ASSLQGSGSGANVLT

V gene: TRBV2
clone size: NA
J gene: TRBJ1-5
CDR3 protein: ASQGGQKYQPQH

V gene: TRBV18
clone size: NA
J gene: TRBJ1-5
CDR3 protein: ASSQGGSNQPQH

V gene: TRBV12-5
clone size: NA
J gene: TRBJ2-2
CDR3 protein: ASGSQGVPPGELF

V gene: TRBV6-5
clone size: NA
J gene: TRBJ2-1
CDR3 protein: ASIGLAPEQF

V gene: TRBV18
clone size: once
J gene: TRBJ2-2
CDR3 protein: ASWGLADTGELF

V gene: TRBV3-1/TRBV3-2
clone size: NA
J gene: TRBJ2-7
CDR3 protein: ASSQGPGEMSYEQY

V gene: TRBV5-4
clone size: NA
J gene: TRBJ2-1
CDR3 protein: ASSLFQGSNEQF

V gene: TRBV12-3/TRBV12-4
clone size: NA
J gene: TRBJ1-4
CDR3 protein: ASSSGPPEKLF

V gene: TRBV24-1
clone size: NA
J gene: TRBJ1-4
CDR3 protein: ATSDSTTGPGEKLF

V gene: TRBV5-5
clone size: NA
J gene: TRBJ2-7
CDR3 protein: ASSSYDTSYEQY

V gene: TRBV6-5
clone size: NA
J gene: TRBJ2-1
CDR3 protein: ASSYLAGENEQF

V gene: TRBV6-1
clone size: NA
J gene: TRBJ2-2
CDR3 protein: ASSGGGRVGSDTGELF

V gene: TRBV6-6
clone size: NA
J gene: TRBJ2-5
CDR3 protein: ASSYSNSPQETQY

V gene: TRBV19
clone size: NA
J gene: TRBJ1-2
CDR3 protein: ASSTRTGGKESYGYT

V gene: TRBV7-9
clone size: once
J gene: TRBJ2-7
CDR3 protein: ASSSRAEEQY

V gene: TRBV7-8
clone size: NA
J gene: TRBJ1-1
CDR3 protein: ASSLVGQGITEAF

V gene: TRBV6-1
clone size: NA
J gene: TRBJ2-6
CDR3 protein: ASSEWAGAGANVLT

V gene: TRBV4-2
clone size: NA
J gene: TRBJ2-7
CDR3 protein: ASSLGPMSPYEQY

V gene: TRBV19
clone size: once
J gene: TRBJ2-2
CDR3 protein: ASSIGTRGTGAGELF

V gene: TRBV9
clone size: few
J gene: TRBJ2-2
CDR3 protein: ASSPSGHTGELF

V gene: TRBV6-5
clone size: NA
J gene: TRBJ2-1
CDR3 protein: ASSSGLAAGNEQF

V gene: TRBV21-1
clone size: NA
J gene: TRBJ2-7
CDR3 protein: ASSKEATEDEQY

V gene: TRBV7-5
clone size: NA
J gene: TRBJ2-1
CDR3 protein: VRSLVRGGDSNNNEQF

V gene: TRBV10-2
clone size: NA
J gene: TRBJ2-7
CDR3 protein: ASSVVAGGPVDEQY

V gene: TRBV11-2
clone size: NA
J gene: TRBJ2-3
CDR3 protein: ASSRPSGGTDTQY

V gene: TRBV5-5
clone size: NA
J gene: TRBJ1-2
CDR3 protein: ASGSGTGFLPNYGYT

V gene: TRBV4-1
clone size: NA
J gene: TRBJ2-3
CDR3 protein: ASSLPSDTLHTQY

V gene: TRBV5-5
clone size: NA
J gene: TRBJ1-1
CDR3 protein: ASSPGAPGNMNTEAF